Detailed here is one T cell receptor beta chain. This specimen belongs to a study of blood T cell repertoires in COVID-19. Study-wide context: Whether acute or convalescent, the COVID-19 samples came from the United States, Italy and Spain.

Per germline, CDR1 LNHDA and CDR2 SQIVND (reference sequence). CDR3 length: 15 residues. Trimming cost V 5 bases and J 5 bases; bases outside gene matches: 10. Original processing methods: It was from reference gene primer amplification that nucleated cell counts were estimated. Generated by immunoSEQ multiplex PCR, the TCRdb table keeps only in-frame clones and is missing some. The DNA gave D and trimming, while V, J and clone size come from that table. The sample includes 300,000 to 350,000 clones, over 80% seen only once; the top ten take approximately 9.3%. The source material was peripheral blood. The V call is TRBV19, the J call TRBJ1-2; 8 bases agree with TRBD1. The TCR sequence derives from a man aged 25 to 40 with COVID-19, enrolled during active disease. CDR3 sequence reads: CASSPRTGRHYGYTF. Here the CDR3 DNA reads TGTGCCAGTAGTCCAAGGACAGGGAGACATTATGGCTACACCTTC.